This TCR beta chain originates from a study of beta chain features in type 1 diabetes. Per the germline V gene, CDR1 is MGHRA and CDR2 is YSYEKL. V shed 0 bases and J shed 7 bases, with 10 bases lying between them. This CDR3 spans 13 amino acids. Sequenced material consisted of expressed TCRB transcripts (all of the isolated RNA was reverse transcribed). Generated by immunoSEQ multiplex PCR, the TCRdb table keeps only in-frame clones and is missing some. The table has about 320,000 clones, 14% seen once. The sequence derives from a man aged 25 to 40 in good health. Sequencing was carried out using central memory CD4+ T cells from blood. The chain employs TRBV4-1 and TRBJ2-7, with D perhaps matching TRBD2 (5 bases). The CDR3 loop is CASSQESGFEQYV. CDR3 bases: TGCGCCAGCAGCCAAGAATCGGGGTTTGAGCAGTACGTC.